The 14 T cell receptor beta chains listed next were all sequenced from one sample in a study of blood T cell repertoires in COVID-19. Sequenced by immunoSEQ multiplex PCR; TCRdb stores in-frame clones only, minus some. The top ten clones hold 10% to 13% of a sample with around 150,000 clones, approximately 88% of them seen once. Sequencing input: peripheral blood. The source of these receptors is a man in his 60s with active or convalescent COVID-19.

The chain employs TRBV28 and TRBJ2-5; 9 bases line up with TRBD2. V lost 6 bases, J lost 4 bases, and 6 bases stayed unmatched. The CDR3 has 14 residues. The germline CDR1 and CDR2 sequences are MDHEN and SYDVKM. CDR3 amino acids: CASSSGTSRETQYF. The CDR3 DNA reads TGTGCCAGCAGCTCCGGGACTAGCAGAGAGACCCAGTACTTC.

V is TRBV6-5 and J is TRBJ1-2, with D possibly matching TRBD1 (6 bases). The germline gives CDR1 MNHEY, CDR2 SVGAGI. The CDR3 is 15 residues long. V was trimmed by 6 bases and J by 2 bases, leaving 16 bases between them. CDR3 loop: CASRMGGTINYGYTF. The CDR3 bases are TGTGCCAGCAGGATGGGAGGGACAATCAACTATGGCTACACCTTC.

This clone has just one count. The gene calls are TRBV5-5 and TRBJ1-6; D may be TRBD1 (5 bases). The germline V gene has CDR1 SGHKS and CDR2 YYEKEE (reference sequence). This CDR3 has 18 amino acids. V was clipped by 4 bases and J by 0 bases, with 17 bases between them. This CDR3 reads CASSPTTVQSSYNSPLHF. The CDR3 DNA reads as TGTGCCAGCAGCCCCACGACAGTCCAAAGCTCCTATAATTCACCCCTCCACTTT.

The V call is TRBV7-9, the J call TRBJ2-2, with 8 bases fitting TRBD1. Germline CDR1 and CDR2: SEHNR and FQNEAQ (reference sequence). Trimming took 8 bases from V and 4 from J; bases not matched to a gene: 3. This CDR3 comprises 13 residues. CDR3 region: CASQGAATGELFF. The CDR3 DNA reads TGTGCCAGCCAGGGGGCGGCCACCGGGGAGCTGTTTTTT.

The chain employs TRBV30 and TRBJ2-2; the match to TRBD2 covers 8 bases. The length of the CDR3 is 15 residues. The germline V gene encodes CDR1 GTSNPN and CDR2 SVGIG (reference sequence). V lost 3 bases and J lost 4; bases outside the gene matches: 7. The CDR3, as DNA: TGTGCCTGGAGGGTACTCCGGGGGGGCACCGGGGAGCTGTTTTTT. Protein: CAWRVLRGGTGELFF.

As DNA, the CDR3 is TGTGCCAGCAGCTTAGTTTCGGGGGAAAATCAGCCCCAGCATTTT. Translation: CASSLVSGENQPQHF. The chain is built from TRBV7-2 and TRBJ1-5; possible D gene TRBD1, 5 bases. This CDR3 is built from 15 residues. Deletions cut 1 base from V and 4 bases from J, with 11 bases between. The germline V gene has CDR1 SGHTA and CDR2 FQGNSA.

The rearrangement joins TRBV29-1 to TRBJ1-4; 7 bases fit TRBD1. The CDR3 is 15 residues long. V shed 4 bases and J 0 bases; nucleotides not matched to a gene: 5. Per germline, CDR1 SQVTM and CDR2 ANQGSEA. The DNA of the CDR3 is TGCAGCGTTGGCAGGGGGTCTGCAACTAATGAAAAACTGTTTTTT. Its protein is CSVGRGSATNEKLFF.

The CDR3 spells CASSFGGTAGANVLTF. The CDR3 DNA follows: TGTGCCAGCAGCTTTGGGGGGACAGCCGGGGCCAACGTCCTGACTTTC. This chain uses TRBV7-2 with TRBJ2-6, with D perhaps TRBD1 (7 bases). The CDR3 has 16 residues. CDR1 and CDR2 from the germline V gene are SGHTA and FQGNSA. V lost 3 bases and J 4 bases, leaving 13 bases between the germline ends.

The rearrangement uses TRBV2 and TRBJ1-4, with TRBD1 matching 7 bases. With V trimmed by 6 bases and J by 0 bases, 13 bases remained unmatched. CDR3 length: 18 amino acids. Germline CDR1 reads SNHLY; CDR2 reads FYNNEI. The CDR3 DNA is TGTGCCAGCAGCCACAGGGGTGGTGGCTATGCAACTAATGAAAAACTGTTTTTT. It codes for CASSHRGGGYATNEKLFF.

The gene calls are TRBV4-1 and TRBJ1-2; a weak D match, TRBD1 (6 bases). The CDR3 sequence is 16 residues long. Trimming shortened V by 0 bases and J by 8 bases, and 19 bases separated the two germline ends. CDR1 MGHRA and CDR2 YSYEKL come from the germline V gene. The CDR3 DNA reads TGCGCCAGCAGCCAAGAAGTAAAGCGGCAGGGGATAGGCTACACCTTC. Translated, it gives CASSQEVKRQGIGYTF.

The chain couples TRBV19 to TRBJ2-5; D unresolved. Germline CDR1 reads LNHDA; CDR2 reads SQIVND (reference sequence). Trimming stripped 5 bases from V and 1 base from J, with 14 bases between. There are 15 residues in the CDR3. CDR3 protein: CASSLGGLSQETQYF. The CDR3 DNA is TGTGCCAGTAGTTTAGGCGGCCTTTCCCAAGAGACCCAGTACTTC.

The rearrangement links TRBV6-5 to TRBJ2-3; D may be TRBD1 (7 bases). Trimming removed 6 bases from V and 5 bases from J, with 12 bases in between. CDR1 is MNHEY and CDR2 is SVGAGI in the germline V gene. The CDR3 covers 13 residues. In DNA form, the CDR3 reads TGTGCCAGCAGACGACAGGGAGGAGATACGCAGTATTTT. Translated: CASRRQGGDTQYF.

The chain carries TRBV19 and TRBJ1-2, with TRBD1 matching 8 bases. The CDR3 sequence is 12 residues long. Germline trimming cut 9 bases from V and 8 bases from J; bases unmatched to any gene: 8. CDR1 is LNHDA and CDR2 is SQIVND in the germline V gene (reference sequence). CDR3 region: CASHQGAGGYTF. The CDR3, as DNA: TGTGCCAGCCATCAGGGGGCAGGGGGCTACACCTTC.

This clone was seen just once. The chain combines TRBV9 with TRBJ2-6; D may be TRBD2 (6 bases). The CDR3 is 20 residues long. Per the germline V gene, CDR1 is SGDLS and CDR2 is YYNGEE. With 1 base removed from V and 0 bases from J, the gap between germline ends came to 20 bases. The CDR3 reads CASSVIRGGQGLSGANVLTF. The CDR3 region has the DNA TGTGCCAGCAGCGTAATTCGGGGAGGACAAGGACTCTCTGGGGCCAACGTCCTGACTTTC.